This T cell receptor beta chain was identified in a study of cytomegalovirus exposure and HLA in healthy donors. Study-wide points: In vitro assays verified that three CMV-associated chains recognized CMV antigens specifically. Researchers counted around 180 TCR beta chains as cytomegalovirus-associated.

The CDR3 consists of 13 residues. Germline V gene sequence: CDR1 SGHDT, CDR2 YYEEEE. V trimming: 2 bases; J trimming: 6 bases; junction bases outside the gene matches: 5. This clone appeared a few times. What it binds is not known. The PCR was carried out with 60 Vbeta primers and 13 Jbeta primers. Original processing notes: In a later analysis, the count reached 80 million or so unique TCR beta chains, with approximately 10 million shared. Generated by immunoSEQ multiplex PCR, the TCRdb table keeps only in-frame clones and is missing some. V, J and clone size are those of that table, while D and trimming were read from the DNA. The sample records roughly 140,000 clones, approximately 68% being singletons.

What was sequenced was PBMCs. V gene TRBV5-6 combines with J gene TRBJ2-7, with 7 positions matching TRBD1. The TCR comes from a man aged 35 to 55 in good health and CMV-seronegative. This CDR3 reads CASSFDGQVEQYF. The CDR3 bases are TGTGCCAGCAGCTTCGACGGACAGGTCGAGCAGTACTTC.